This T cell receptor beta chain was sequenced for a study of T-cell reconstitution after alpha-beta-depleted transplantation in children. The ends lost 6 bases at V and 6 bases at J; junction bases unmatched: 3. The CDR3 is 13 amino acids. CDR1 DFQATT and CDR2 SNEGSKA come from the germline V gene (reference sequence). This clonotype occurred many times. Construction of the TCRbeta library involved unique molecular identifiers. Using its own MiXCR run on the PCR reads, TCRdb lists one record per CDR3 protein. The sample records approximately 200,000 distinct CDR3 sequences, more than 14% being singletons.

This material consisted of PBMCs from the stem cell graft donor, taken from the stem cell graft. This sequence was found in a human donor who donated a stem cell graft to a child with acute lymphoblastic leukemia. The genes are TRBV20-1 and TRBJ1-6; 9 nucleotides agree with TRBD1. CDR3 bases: TGCAGTGCCCGACAGGGGGGTAATTCACCCCTCCACTTT. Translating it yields CSARQGGNSPLHF.